These 13 T cell receptor beta chains share one sample of origin, sequenced in a study of blood T cell repertoires in COVID-19. Sequencing used immunoSEQ multiplex PCR; TCRdb keeps in-frame clones, though not all of them. The data hold under 200,000 clones, with 86% observed a single time. The sample comprised peripheral blood. The origin of the receptors is a man between 60 and 75 years old with acute or convalescent COVID-19.

The V and J genes are TRBV13 and TRBJ1-5, with unresolved D. Per the germline V gene, CDR1 is PRHDT and CDR2 is FYEKMQ (reference sequence). The ends were cut back, 2 bases at V and 5 bases at J, with 7 bases in the middle. This CDR3 contains 13 residues. Here the CDR3 DNA reads TGTGCCAGCAGCTTATCCCGTCATCAGCCCCAGCATTTT. This gives the protein CASSLSRHQPQHF.

The chain links TRBV3-1 (or the pseudogene TRBV3-2) to TRBJ1-1; TRBD1 matches at 9 bases. This CDR3 is built from 17 residues. Germline CDR1 LGHDT, CDR2 YNNKEL (reference sequence). J was trimmed by 0 bases and V by 2 bases; bases with no gene match: 7. The CDR3 coding sequence is TGTGCCAGCAGCCAACCCGGGACAGGGACCATGAACACTGAAGCTTTCTTT. This codes for CASSQPGTGTMNTEAFF.

The chain is built from TRBV7-9 and TRBJ1-2, with TRBD1 identical over 9 bases. Trimming removed 5 bases from V and 8 bases from J; junction bases left unmatched: 15. Germline loops: CDR1 SEHNR, CDR2 FQNEAQ (reference sequence). The CDR3 is 16 amino acids. CDR3 loop: CASSQRPGTGTGGYTF. Written as DNA, the CDR3 is TGTGCCAGCAGCCAACGTCCCGGGACAGGGACAGGCGGCTACACCTTC.

The genes are TRBV6-4 and TRBJ2-3; 9 bases fit TRBD2. Germline CDR1 MRHNA, CDR2 SNTAGT. V trimming: 0 bases; J trimming: 11 bases; junction bases outside the gene matches: 3. This CDR3 spans 13 amino acids. The CDR3 loop is CASSDSAGGVQYF. The CDR3 coding sequence is TGTGCCAGCAGTGACTCGGCGGGAGGGGTGCAGTATTTT.

This clone was seen once. The rearrangement uses TRBV29-1 and TRBJ2-3; TRBD1 is a possible D gene (6 bases). This CDR3 region has 15 residues. V was cut by 2 bases and J by 3 bases, with 15 bases left in between. Per the germline V gene, CDR1 is SQVTM and CDR2 is ANQGSEA. CDR3 in amino acids: CSVELQGFGTDTQYF. The CDR3 DNA reads as TGCAGCGTTGAATTACAGGGCTTTGGGACAGATACGCAGTATTTT.

The chain has TRBV2 and TRBJ2-2; 8 bases are shared with TRBD2. V shed 7 bases and J 6 bases; nucleotides not matched to a gene: 7. Germline V lookup: CDR1 SNHLY, CDR2 FYNNEI. The CDR3 length is 14 residues. As DNA, the CDR3 is TGTGCCAGCAAGGAGCGGGAGAGAGCCGGGGAGCTGTTTTTT. Its protein product is CASKERERAGELFF.

The V and J genes are TRBV5-1 and TRBJ1-3; a weak D match, TRBD1 (5 bases). Looked up from germline, CDR1 is SGHRS and CDR2 is YFSETQ. The CDR3 consists of 15 residues. Trimming left V 0 bases short and J 0 bases short, with 7 bases between. In DNA form, the CDR3 reads TGCGCCAGCAGCTTGGCCCAGGGCTCTGGAAACACCATATATTTT. This sequence encodes CASSLAQGSGNTIYF. Full variable domain (rest looked up from reference TRBV5-1 and TRBJ1-3): KAGVTQTPRYLIKTRGQQVTLSCSPISGHRSVSWYQQTPGQGLQFLFEYFSETQRNKGNFPGRFSGRQFSNSRSEMNVSTLELGDSALYLCASSLAQGSGNTIYFGEGSWLTVV.

The rearrangement uses TRBV5-1 and TRBJ2-3, with D uncertain. Trimming removed 4 bases at V and 1 base at J, with 7 bases between. From germline, CDR1 is SGHRS and CDR2 YFSETQ. The CDR3 loop spans 13 amino acids. The CDR3 DNA reads TGCGCCAGCAGCCCGGCGGGCACAGATACGCAGTATTTT. This translates into CASSPAGTDTQYF.

The rearrangement uses TRBV4-1 and TRBJ1-1, with D tentatively TRBD1 (5 bases). V lost 3 bases and J 2 bases, leaving 13 bases between the germline ends. From germline, CDR1 is MGHRA and CDR2 YSYEKL. The CDR3 consists of 15 residues. The CDR3 bases are TGCGCCAGCAGCCAGCCCAGGGAGGGCAACACTGAAGCTTTCTTT. Residues: CASSQPREGNTEAFF.

The chain couples TRBV11-2 to TRBJ1-2, with a weak D call TRBD1 (6 bases). Trimming cost V 5 bases and J 0 bases, with 16 bases left between them. Germline loops: CDR1 SGHAT, CDR2 FQNNGV. CDR3 length: 16 residues. CDR3 residues: CASSPLRTEANYGYTF. The CDR3 DNA is TGTGCCAGCAGCCCCCTCCGGACAGAAGCTAACTATGGCTACACCTTC.

The chain carries TRBV2 and TRBJ1-5; D unresolved. Per the germline V gene, CDR1 is SNHLY and CDR2 is FYNNEI. The CDR3 extends over 14 amino acids. V was clipped by 10 bases and J by 0 bases, with 13 bases between them. CDR3 region: CATAPKFSNQPQHF. In DNA, the CDR3 is TGTGCCACCGCGCCGAAGTTTAGCAATCAGCCCCAGCATTTT.

This clone was counted only a few times. The genes are TRBV15 and TRBJ2-2; D perhaps matches TRBD2 (5 bases). The CDR3 totals 14 residues. V shed 7 bases and J shed 4 bases, with 13 bases lying between them. Looked up from germline, CDR1 is LNHNV and CDR2 is YYDKDF (reference sequence). The CDR3 sequence is CATTRTGFTGELFF. CDR3 DNA: TGTGCCACCACCCGGACGGGGTTCACCGGGGAGCTGTTTTTT.

The sample holds a few counts of this clone. J is TRBJ2-3 and V is TRBV11-2, with TRBD2 identical over 7 bases. There are 15 residues in the CDR3. The V gene's germline CDR1 is SGHAT and CDR2 FQNNGV. J gave up 6 bases and V 2 bases, and 8 bases lay outside the gene matches. The CDR3 loop is CASSLLEGGPDTQYF. As DNA, the CDR3 is TGTGCCAGCAGCTTATTAGAGGGAGGGCCCGATACGCAGTATTTT.